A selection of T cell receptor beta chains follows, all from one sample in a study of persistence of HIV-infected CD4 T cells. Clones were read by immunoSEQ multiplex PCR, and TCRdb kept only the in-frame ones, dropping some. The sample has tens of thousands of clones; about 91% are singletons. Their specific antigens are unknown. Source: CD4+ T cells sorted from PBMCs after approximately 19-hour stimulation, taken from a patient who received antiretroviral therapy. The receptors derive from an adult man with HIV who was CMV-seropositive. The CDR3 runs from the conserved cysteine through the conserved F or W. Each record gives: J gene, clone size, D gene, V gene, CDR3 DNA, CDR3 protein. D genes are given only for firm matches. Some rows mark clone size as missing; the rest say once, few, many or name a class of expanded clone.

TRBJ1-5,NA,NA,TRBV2,TGTGCCAGCAGTGCTGAATCGGGCAATCAGCCCCAGCATTTT,CASSAESGNQPQHF
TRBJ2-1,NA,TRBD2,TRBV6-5,TGTGCCAGCAGACCGGGACTAGCGAACTACAATGAGCAGTTCTTC,CASRPGLANYNEQFF
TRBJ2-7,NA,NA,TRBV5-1,TGCGCCAGCAGCTTGGACACCCACTCCTACGAGCAGTACTTC,CASSLDTHSYEQYF
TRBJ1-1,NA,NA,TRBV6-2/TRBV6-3,TGTGCCAGCAGTGATGACAGGAACACTGAAGCTTTCTTT,CASSDDRNTEAFF
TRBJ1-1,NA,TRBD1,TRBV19,TGTGCCAGTAGTATAGACCTGGACAGGGGGGGCACTGAAGCTTTCTTT,CASSIDLDRGGTEAFF
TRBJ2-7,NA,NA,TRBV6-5,TGTGCCAGCAGTACCCGGGCCCCTCTACACGAGCAGTACTTC,CASSTRAPLHEQYF
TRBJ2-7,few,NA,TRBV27,TGTGCCAGCAGTTCTCAGGGGCCCTCCTACGAGCAGTACTTC,CASSSQGPSYEQYF
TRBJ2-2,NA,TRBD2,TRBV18,TGTGCCAGCTCACCAGCCAAGCGGGAGGGCACCGGGGAGCTGTTTTTT,CASSPAKREGTGELFF
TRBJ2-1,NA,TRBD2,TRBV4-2,TGTGCCAGCAGCCAGGTCTGGACTAGCGGGGGGGTATACAATGAGCAGTTCTTC,CASSQVWTSGGVYNEQFF
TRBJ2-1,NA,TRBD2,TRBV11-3,TGTGCCAGCAGCTTAGAAAGCGGGAGGGACAATGAGCAGTTCTTC,CASSLESGRDNEQFF
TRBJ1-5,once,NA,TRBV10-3,TGTGCCATCAGCCGGGACCATAGCAATCAGCCCCAGCATTTT,CAISRDHSNQPQHF
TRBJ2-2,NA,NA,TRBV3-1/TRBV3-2,TGTGCCAGCAGCAACCCCGGGATCGCGAACACCGGGGAGCTGTTTTTT,CASSNPGIANTGELFF
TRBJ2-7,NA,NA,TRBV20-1,TGCAGTGCTAGTTTGAGGCGCAGGGCGGGCGAGCAGTACTTC,CSASLRRRAGEQYF
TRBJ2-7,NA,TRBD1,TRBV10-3,TGTGCCATCGGGGCAGGGGGATACTCCTACGAGCAGTACTTC,CAIGAGGYSYEQYF
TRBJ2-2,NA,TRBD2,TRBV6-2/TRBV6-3,TGTGCCAGCACCCCACTTAAGACTAGCGGGAGAATCACCGGGGAGCTGTTTTTT,CASTPLKTSGRITGELFF
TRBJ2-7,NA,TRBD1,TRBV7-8,TGTGCCAGCAGCTTTGGACAGGGGGCGGTCGAGCAGTACTTC,CASSFGQGAVEQYF
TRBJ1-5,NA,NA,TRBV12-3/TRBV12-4,TGTGCCAGCAGTTTTCACACCCAGCCCCAGCATTTT,CASSFHTQPQHF
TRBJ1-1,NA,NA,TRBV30,TGTGCCTGGAGTGTAGGGGGATCTTGGTCCACTGAAGCTTTCTTT,CAWSVGGSWSTEAFF
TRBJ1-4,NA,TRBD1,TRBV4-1,TGCGCCAGCAGCCAAGATCCCTTCCGGGACAGGGTTCGGGGAACTAATGAAAAACTGTTTTTT,CASSQDPFRDRVRGTNEKLFF
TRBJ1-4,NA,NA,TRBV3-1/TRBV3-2,TGTGCCAGCAGCCAAGCTCCAGGGAAAACTAATGAAAAACTGTTTTTT,CASSQAPGKTNEKLFF
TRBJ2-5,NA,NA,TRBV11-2,TGTGCCAGCAGCTTTAGACCCACCCAAGAGACCCAGTACTTC,CASSFRPTQETQYF
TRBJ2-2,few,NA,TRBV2,TGTGCCAGCAGTGTCCAGGGTACCGGGGAGCTGTTTTTT,CASSVQGTGELFF
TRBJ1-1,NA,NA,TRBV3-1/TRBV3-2,TGTGCCAGCAGCCAAGCTAAGAGGGAATTAAGCACTGAAGCTTTCTTT,CASSQAKRELSTEAFF
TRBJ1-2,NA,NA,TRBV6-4,TGTGCCAGCAGTGACACAGGGAGGGGCTACACCTTC,CASSDTGRGYTF
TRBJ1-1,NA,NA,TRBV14,TGTGCCAGCAGCCAAGGAGAAGTTATTATAGGCACTGAAGCTTTCTTT,CASSQGEVIIGTEAFF
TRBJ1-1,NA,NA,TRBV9,TGTGCCAGCAGCGTAGCAATGGAGACTGAAGCTTTCTTT,CASSVAMETEAFF
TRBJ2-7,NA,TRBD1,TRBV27,TGTGCCAGCAGTTTATCCGACAGGGGCTACGAGCAGTACTTC,CASSLSDRGYEQYF
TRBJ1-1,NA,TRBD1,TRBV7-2,TGTGCCAGCAGCCTGGGGTGGGACAGACTGAACACTGAAGCTTTCTTT,CASSLGWDRLNTEAFF
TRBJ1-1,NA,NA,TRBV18,TGTGCCAGCTCCTTGATAGGACACATGAACACTGAAGCTTTCTTT,CASSLIGHMNTEAFF
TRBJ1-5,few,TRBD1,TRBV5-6,TGTGCCAGCAGCTACGGGACAGGGCCAGGTCAGCCCCAGCATTTT,CASSYGTGPGQPQHF
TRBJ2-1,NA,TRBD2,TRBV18,TGTGCCAGCTCAAGGACTAGCGGGGGGACGAATGAGCAGTTCTTC,CASSRTSGGTNEQFF
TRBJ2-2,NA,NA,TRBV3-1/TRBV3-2,TGTGCCAGCAGCCAAGCGACAGGTGCGGGGGCCGGGGAGCTGTTTTTT,CASSQATGAGAGELFF
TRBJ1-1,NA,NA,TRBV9,TGTGCCAGCAGCGTAGGATTTAGTTTGGGGATGGCCACTGAAGCTTTCTTT,CASSVGFSLGMATEAFF
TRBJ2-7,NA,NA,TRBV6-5,TGTGCCACAATGACGGGCCGGGGAGAGCAGTACTTC,CATMTGRGEQYF
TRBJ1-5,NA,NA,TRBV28,TGTGCCAGCAGTTTCCTACAGACTAATCAGCCCCAGCATTTT,CASSFLQTNQPQHF
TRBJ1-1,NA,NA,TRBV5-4,NA,CASSVAGGTFF
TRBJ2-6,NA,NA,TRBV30,TGTGCCTGGAACCCCAGGCAGGGCCTCTTCTCTGGGGCCAACGTCCTGACTTTC,CAWNPRQGLFSGANVLTF
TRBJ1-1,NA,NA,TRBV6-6,TGTGCCAGCAGTTACTCGCACGGAGGAGGGATCACTGAAGCTTTCTTT,CASSYSHGGGITEAFF
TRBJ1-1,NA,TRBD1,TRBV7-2,TGTGCCAGCAGCGCGCTGGGACAGTTGAACACTGAAGCTTTCTTT,CASSALGQLNTEAFF
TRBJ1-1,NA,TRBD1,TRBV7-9,TGTGCCAGCAGCTCTACCGGGACAGGGGGCACTGAAGCTTTCTTT,CASSSTGTGGTEAFF
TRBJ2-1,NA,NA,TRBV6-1,TGTGCCAGCAGTGAAGAGGGTAGCATCAATGAGCAGTTCTTC,CASSEEGSINEQFF
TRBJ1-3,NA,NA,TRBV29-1,TGCAGCGTCCACAAAGGGGGATCGGGAAACACCATATATTTT,CSVHKGGSGNTIYF
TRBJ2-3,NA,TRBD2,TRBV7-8,TGTGCCAGCAGCTTAGCCCGGGGTAGCGGGGGTCCAGATACGCAGTATTTT,CASSLARGSGGPDTQYF
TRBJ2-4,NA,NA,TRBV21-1,TGTGCCACGACAACCAATCCTAGTCACCAGCGGGAGGGGGGCAAAAACATTCAGTACTTC,CATTTNPSHQREGGKNIQYF
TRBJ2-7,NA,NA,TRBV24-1,TGTGCCACCAGTGATGGGGCCTCCTACGAGCAGTACTTC,CATSDGASYEQYF
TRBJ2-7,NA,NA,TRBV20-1,TGCAGTGTCCCCCTCTACTACGAGCAGTACTTC,CSVPLYYEQYF
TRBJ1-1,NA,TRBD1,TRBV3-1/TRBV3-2,TGTGCCAGCAGCCTGGGACAGCCTAACACTGAAGCTTTCTTT,CASSLGQPNTEAFF
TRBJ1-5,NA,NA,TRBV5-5,TGTGCCAGCAGCCCCACGCCTGGCTCAGGGGGCAATCAGCCCCAGCATTTT,CASSPTPGSGGNQPQHF
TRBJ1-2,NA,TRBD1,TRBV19,TGTGCCAGTACTAAGACAGGGGGCGCTCATAGCTACACCTTC,CASTKTGGAHSYTF
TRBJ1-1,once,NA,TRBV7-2,TGTGCCGTGGGAAACAGGGCGGGGACTGAAGCTTTCTTT,CAVGNRAGTEAFF
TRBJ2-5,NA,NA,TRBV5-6,TGTGCCAGCGTCCGTTTTCGGGCAGAGACCCAGTACTTC,CASVRFRAETQYF
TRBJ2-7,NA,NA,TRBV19,TGTGCCAGACCGGGACACGACGAGCAGTACTTC,CARPGHDEQYF
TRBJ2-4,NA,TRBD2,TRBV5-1,TGCGCCAGCAGCGAGCGCGGGGGGGACAAAAACATTCAGTACTTC,CASSERGGDKNIQYF
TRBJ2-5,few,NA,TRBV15,TGTGCCACCAGCAGAGATGGAGGAGGGGGGGAGACCCAGTACTTC,CATSRDGGGGETQYF
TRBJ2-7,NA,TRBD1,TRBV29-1,TGCAGCGGTATCAGGGGGCGCGAGCAGTACTTC,CSGIRGREQYF
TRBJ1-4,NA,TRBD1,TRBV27,TGTGCCAGCAGTATAAGACAGGGGCGCTCAACTAATGAAAAACTGTTTTTT,CASSIRQGRSTNEKLFF